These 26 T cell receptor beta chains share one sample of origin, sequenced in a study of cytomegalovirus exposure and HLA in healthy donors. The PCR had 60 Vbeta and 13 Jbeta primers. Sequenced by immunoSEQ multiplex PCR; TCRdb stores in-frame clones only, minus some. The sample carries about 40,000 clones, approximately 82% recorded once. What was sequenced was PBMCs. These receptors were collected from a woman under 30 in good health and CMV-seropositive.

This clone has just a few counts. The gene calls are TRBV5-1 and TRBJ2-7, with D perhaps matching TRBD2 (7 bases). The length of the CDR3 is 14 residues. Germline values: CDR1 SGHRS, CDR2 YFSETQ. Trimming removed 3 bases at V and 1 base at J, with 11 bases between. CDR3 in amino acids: CASSSRGGSYEQYF. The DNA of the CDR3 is TGCGCCAGCAGCTCCAGGGGAGGGTCCTACGAGCAGTACTTC.

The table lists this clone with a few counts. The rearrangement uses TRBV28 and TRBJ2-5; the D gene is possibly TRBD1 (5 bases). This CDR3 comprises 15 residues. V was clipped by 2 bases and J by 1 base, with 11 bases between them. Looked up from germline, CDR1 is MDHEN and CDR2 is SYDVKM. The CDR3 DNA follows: TGTGCCAGCAGTTTAGGAATAAGGGGCCAAGAGACCCAGTACTTC. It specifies CASSLGIRGQETQYF. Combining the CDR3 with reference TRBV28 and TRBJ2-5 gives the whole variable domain DVKVTQSSRYLVKRTGEKVFLECVQDMDHENMFWYRQDPGLGLRLIYFSYDVKMKEKGDIPEGYSVSREKKERFSLILESASTNQTSMYLCASSLGIRGQETQYFGPGTRLLVL.

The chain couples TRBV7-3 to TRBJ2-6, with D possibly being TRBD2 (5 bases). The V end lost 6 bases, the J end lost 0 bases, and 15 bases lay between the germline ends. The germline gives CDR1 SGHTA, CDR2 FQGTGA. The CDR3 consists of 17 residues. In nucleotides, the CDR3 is TGTGCCAGCAGTACCGGAGTGGGGAGCTCTGGGGCCAACGTCCTGACTTTC. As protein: CASSTGVGSSGANVLTF.

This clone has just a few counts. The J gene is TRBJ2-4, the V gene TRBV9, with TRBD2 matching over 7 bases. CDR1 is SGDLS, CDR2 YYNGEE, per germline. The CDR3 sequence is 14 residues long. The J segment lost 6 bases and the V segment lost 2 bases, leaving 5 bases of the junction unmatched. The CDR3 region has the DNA TGTGCCAGCAGCGTGGGGGGAGGGCGAAACATTCAGTACTTC. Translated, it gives CASSVGGGRNIQYF. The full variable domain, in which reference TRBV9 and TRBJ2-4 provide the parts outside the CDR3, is DSGVTQTPKHLITATGQRVTLRCSPRSGDLSVYWYQQSLDQGLQFLIQYYNGEERAKGNILERFSAQQFPDLHSELNLSSLELGDSALYFCASSVGGGRNIQYFGAGTRLSVL.

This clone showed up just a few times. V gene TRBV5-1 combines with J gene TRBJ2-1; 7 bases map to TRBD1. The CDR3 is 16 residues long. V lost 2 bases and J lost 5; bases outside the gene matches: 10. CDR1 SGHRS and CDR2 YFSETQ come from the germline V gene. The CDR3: CASSLIVGTENNEQFF. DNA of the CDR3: TGCGCCAGCAGCTTAATAGTGGGGACAGAGAACAATGAGCAGTTCTTC.

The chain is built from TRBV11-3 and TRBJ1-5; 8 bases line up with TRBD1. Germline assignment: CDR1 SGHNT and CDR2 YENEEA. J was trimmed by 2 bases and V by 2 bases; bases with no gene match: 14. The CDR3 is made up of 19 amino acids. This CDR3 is CASSLPWTGRNRGNQPQHF. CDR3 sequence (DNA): TGTGCCAGCAGCTTACCATGGACAGGGCGTAATAGGGGCAATCAGCCCCAGCATTTT.

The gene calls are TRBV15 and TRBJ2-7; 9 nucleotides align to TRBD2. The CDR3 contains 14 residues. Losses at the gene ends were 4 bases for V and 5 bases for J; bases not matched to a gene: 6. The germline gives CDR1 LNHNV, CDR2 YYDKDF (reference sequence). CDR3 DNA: TGTGCCACCAGCATCCGACTAGCGGATGACGAGCAGTACTTC. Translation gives CATSIRLADDEQYF. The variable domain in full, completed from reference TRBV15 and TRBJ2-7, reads DAMVIQNPRYQVTQFGKPVTLSCSQTLNHNVMYWYQQKSSQAPKLLFHYYDKDFNNEADTPDNFQSRRPNTSFCFLDIRSPGLGDTAMYLCATSIRLADDEQYFGPGTRLTVT.

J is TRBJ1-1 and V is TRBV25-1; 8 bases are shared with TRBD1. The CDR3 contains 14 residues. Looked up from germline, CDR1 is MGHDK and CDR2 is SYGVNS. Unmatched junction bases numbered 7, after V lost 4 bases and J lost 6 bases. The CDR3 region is CASSGPSGGAEAFF. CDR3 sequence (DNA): TGTGCCAGCAGTGGCCCCTCAGGGGGCGCTGAAGCTTTCTTT.

CDR3 sequence (DNA): TGTGCCAGCAGAACCCCAAGCCCCGTAGGACAGTTATCTTCGGCGGAGCAGTACTTC. The encoded protein is CASRTPSPVGQLSSAEQYF. The chain has TRBV28 and TRBJ2-7, with D possibly TRBD1 on 6 matching bases. Trimming cost V 6 bases and J 7 bases, with 34 bases left between them. CDR1 MDHEN and CDR2 SYDVKM come from the germline V gene. The CDR3 is made up of 19 amino acids. The complete variable domain, with remaining parts taken from reference TRBV28 and TRBJ2-7, reads DVKVTQSSRYLVKRTGEKVFLECVQDMDHENMFWYRQDPGLGLRLIYFSYDVKMKEKGDIPEGYSVSREKKERFSLILESASTNQTSMYLCASRTPSPVGQLSSAEQYFGPGTRLTVT.

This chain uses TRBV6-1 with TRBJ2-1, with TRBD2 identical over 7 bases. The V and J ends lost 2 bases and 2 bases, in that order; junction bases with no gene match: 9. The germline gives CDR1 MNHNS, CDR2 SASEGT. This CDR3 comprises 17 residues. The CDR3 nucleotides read TGTGCCAGCAGTGAAAGGAAAGCGGGGCAAGCCTACAATGAGCAGTTCTTC. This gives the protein CASSERKAGQAYNEQFF.

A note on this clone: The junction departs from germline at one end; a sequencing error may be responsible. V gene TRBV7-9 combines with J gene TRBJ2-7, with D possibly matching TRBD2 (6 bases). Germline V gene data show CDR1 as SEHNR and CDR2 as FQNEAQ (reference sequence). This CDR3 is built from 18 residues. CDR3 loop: CSSSPSGDAGPFTYEQYF. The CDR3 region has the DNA TGTTCCAGCAGTCCAAGTGGAGACGCGGGGCCCTTCACCTACGAGCAGTACTTC. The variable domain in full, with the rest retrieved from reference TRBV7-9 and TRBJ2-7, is DTGVSQNPRHKITKRGQNVTFRCDPISEHNRLYWYRQTLGQGPEFLTYFQNEAQLEKSRLLSDRFSAERPKGSFSTLEIQRTEQGDSAMYLCSSSPSGDAGPFTYEQYFGPGTRLTVT.

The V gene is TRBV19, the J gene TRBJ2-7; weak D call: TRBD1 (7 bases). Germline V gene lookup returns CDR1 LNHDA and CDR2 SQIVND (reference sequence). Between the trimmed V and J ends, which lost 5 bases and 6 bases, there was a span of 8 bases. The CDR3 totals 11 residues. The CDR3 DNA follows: TGTGCCAGTAGTCAGGGGGGCGAGCAGTACTTC. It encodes CASSQGGEQYF.

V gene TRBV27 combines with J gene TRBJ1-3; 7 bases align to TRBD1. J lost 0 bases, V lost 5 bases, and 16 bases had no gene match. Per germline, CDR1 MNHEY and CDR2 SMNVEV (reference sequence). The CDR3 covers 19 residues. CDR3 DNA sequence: TGTGCCAGCAGTCTACCTCACCCCGACAGGGTGGGCTCTGGAAACACCATATATTTT. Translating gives CASSLPHPDRVGSGNTIYF.

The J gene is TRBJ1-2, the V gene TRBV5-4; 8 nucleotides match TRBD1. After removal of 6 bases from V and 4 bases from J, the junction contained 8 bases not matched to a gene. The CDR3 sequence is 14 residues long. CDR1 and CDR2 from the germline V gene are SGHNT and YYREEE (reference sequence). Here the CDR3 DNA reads TGTGCCAGCACCAAAACAGGGGGAGGCTATGGCTACACCTTC. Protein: CASTKTGGGYGYTF.

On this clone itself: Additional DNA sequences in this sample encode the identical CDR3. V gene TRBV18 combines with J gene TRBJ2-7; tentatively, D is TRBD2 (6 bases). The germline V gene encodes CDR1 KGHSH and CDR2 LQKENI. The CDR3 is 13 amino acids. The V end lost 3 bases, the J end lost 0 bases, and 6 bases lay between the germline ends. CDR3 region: CASSPGGSYEQYF. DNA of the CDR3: TGTGCCAGCTCACCGGGGGGCTCCTACGAGCAGTACTTC.

In DNA, the CDR3 is TGTGCCTGGTCCGGAGCCAGGGCTCGGAGGGGAGAGACCCAGTACTTC. Translating it yields CAWSGARARRGETQYF. The rearrangement uses TRBV30 and TRBJ2-5; D perhaps matches TRBD2 (6 bases). V was cut by 5 bases and J by 4 bases, with 23 bases left in between. The CDR3 is 16 residues long. The germline gives CDR1 GTSNPN, CDR2 SVGIG (reference sequence). The full variable domain, its missing parts supplied by reference TRBV30 and TRBJ2-5, is SQTIHQWPATLVQPVGSPLSLECTVEGTSNPNLYWYRQAAGRGLQLLFYSVGIGQISSEVPQNLSASRPQDRQFILSSKKLLLSDSGFYLCAWSGARARRGETQYFGPGTRLLVL.

In nucleotides, the CDR3 is TGTGCCTGGAGTGTACGACAGGCGTTATCCTACGAGCAGTACTTC. Its translation is CAWSVRQALSYEQYF. This chain connects TRBV30 to TRBJ2-7; D perhaps matches TRBD1 (6 bases). Germline-derived CDR1 and CDR2 are GTSNPN and SVGIG (reference sequence). Trimming left V 0 bases short and J 1 base short, with 13 bases between. The CDR3 has 15 residues.

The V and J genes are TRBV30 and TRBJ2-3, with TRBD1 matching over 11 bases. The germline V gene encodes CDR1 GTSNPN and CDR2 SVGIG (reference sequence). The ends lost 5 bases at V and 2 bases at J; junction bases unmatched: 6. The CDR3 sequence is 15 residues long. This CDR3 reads CAWRGQGEYTDTQYF. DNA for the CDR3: TGTGCCTGGCGGGGACAGGGGGAATACACAGATACGCAGTATTTT.

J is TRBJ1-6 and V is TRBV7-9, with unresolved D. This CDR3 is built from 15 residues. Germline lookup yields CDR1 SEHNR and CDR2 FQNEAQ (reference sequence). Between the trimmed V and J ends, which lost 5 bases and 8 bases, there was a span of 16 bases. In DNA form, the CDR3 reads TGTGCCAGCAGCCCCCCTGTATCCGCGCATTCACCCCTCCACTTT. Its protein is CASSPPVSAHSPLHF.

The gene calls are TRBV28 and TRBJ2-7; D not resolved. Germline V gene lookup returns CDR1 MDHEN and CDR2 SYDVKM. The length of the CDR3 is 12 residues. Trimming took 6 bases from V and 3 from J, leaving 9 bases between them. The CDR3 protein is CASRTQIYEQYF. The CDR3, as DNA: TGTGCCAGCAGAACCCAGATCTACGAGCAGTACTTC. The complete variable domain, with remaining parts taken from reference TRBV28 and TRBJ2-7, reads DVKVTQSSRYLVKRTGEKVFLECVQDMDHENMFWYRQDPGLGLRLIYFSYDVKMKEKGDIPEGYSVSREKKERFSLILESASTNQTSMYLCASRTQIYEQYFGPGTRLTVT.

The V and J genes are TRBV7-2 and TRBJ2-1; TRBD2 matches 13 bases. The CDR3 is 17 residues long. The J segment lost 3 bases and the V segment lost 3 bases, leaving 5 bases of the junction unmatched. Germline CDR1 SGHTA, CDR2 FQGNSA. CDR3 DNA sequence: TGTGCCAGCAGCTTGGCGACTAGCGGGAGGTACTACAATGAGCAGTTCTTC. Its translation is CASSLATSGRYYNEQFF.

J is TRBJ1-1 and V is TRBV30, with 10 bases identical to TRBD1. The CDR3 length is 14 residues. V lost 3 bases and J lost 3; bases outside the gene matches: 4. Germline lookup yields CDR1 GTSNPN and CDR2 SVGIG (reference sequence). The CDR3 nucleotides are TGTGCCTGGAGCCAAGGACAGGGGGACACTGAAGCTTTCTTT. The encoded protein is CAWSQGQGDTEAFF. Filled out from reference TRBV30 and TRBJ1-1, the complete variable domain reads SQTIHQWPATLVQPVGSPLSLECTVEGTSNPNLYWYRQAAGRGLQLLFYSVGIGQISSEVPQNLSASRPQDRQFILSSKKLLLSDSGFYLCAWSQGQGDTEAFFGQGTRLTVV.

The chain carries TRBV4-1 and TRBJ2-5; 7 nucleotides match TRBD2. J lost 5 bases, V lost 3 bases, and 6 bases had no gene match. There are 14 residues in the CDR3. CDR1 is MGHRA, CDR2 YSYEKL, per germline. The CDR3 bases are TGCGCCAGCAGCCAGCGGGGACTATCGGAGACCCAGTACTTC. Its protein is CASSQRGLSETQYF.

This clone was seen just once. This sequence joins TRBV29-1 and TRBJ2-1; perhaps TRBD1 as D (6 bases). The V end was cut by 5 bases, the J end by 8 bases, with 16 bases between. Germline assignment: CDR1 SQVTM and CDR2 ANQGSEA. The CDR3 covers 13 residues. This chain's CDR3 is CSVRQQGPDEQFF. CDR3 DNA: TGCAGCGTTCGCCAACAGGGTCCGGATGAGCAGTTCTTC.

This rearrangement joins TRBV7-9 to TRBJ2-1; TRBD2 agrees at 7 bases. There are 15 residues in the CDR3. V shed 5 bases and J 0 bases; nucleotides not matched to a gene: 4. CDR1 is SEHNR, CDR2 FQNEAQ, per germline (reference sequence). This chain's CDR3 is CASSPSGSSYNEQFF. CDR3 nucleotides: TGTGCCAGCAGCCCTAGCGGTAGCTCCTACAATGAGCAGTTCTTC.

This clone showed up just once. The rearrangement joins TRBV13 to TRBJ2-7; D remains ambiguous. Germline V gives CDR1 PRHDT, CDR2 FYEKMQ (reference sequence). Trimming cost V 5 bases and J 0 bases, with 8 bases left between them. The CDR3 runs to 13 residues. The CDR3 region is CASSPGRSYEQYF. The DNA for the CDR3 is TGTGCCAGCAGCCCCGGTCGCTCCTACGAGCAGTACTTC.